This T cell receptor beta chain was observed in a study of T cell repertoires in cytomegalovirus infection. In the study overall: Recently identified HLA-C-restricted CMV epitopes were used, and well-studied HLA-B-restricted CMV epitopes were used as well. Public TCR beta signatures marked donors with CMV infection and the matching HLA. The study's findings and limits: Cumulative public TCR beta family frequency identified carriers of CMV plus the relevant HLA.

The V gene's germline CDR1 is SGHVS and CDR2 FNYEAQ. The CDR3 is 16 residues long. V shed 0 bases and J shed 3 bases, with 15 bases lying between them. TCRdb called the reads again in MiXCR, with one record for every CDR3 protein. The sample lists about half a million distinct CDR3 sequences, around 35% seen once, with 15% to 20% in the top ten. This clonotype was counted ten times or more. Its antigen remains unknown. The rearrangement uses TRBV7-6 and TRBJ2-7, with D unclear. Specimen: cultured PBMCs, collected from culture after CMV antigen stimulation. This TCR came from a human donor in good health (CMV status not recorded). Some clones in this sample may be carry-over from other donors' samples. Written as DNA, the CDR3 is TGTGCCAGCAGCTTAGCGAGCCCGGGTCCTGGCTACGAGCAGTACTTC. This translates into CASSLASPGPGYEQYF.